The 18 T cell receptor beta chains below all came from one sample that was sequenced in a study of T cell clonality in common variable immunodeficiency. The protocol was immunoSEQ multiplex PCR, while the TCRdb copy is restricted to in-frame clones and leaves out a portion. Captured here are 45,000 to 55,000 clones, none seen once; the top ten comprise roughly 5.5%. The sequencing input was peripheral blood mononuclear cells. These receptors all come from a person between 18 and 75 years old in good health.

This clone appeared many times. Read coverage stops 3 residues before the CDR3 terminus; the germline J gene supplies the remainder. This rearrangement joins TRBV19 to TRBJ2-1; TRBD1 agrees at 10 bases. The J segment lost 7 bases and the V segment lost 5 bases, leaving 11 bases of the junction unmatched. CDR1 is LNHDA and CDR2 is SQIVND in the germline V gene (reference sequence). The CDR3 length is 16 residues. The CDR3: CASSVPGQGRLNEQFF. The sequenced CDR3 bases are TGTGCCAGTAGTGTTCCGGGACAGGGGAGGTTGAATGAG. Full variable domain (remainder filled in from reference TRBV19 and TRBJ2-1): DGGITQSPKYLFRKEGQNVTLSCEQNLNHDAMYWYRQDPGQGLRLIYYSQIVNDFQKGDIAEGYSVSREKKESFPLTVTSAQKNPTAFYLCASSVPGQGRLNEQFFGPGTRLTVL.

This clone was found a few times. The read ends 3 residues early relative to the CDR3; the germline J gene fills the gap. The genes are TRBV6-1 and TRBJ1-2; D unresolved. The CDR3 is made up of 15 amino acids. From germline, CDR1 is MNHNS and CDR2 SASEGT. The CDR3 DNA, read in part, is TGTGCCAGCAGTGAAGTAGCGGGAGGGCCAGATACC. This translates into CASSEVAGGPDT. The CDR3 as a whole reads CASSEVAGGPDTYTF.

This clone was counted at least ten times. The read ends 3 residues before the CDR3 terminus; that terminus is restored from the germline J gene. The V gene is TRBV2, the J gene TRBJ2-1; no clear D. Germline loops: CDR1 SNHLY, CDR2 FYNNEI. The CDR3 covers 12 residues. Trimming removed 3 bases from V and 4 bases from J, with 4 bases in between. CDR3 DNA (partial): TGTGCCAGCAGTGACCCATACAATGAG. As protein: CASSDPYNE. The whole CDR3 is CASSDPYNEQFF.

This clone was picked up many times. The read finishes 3 residues shy of the CDR3 end, and the germline J gene is used to complete it. V and J are TRBV20-1 and TRBJ2-1, with a weak D call TRBD2 (6 bases). CDR1 DFQATT and CDR2 SNEGSKA come from the germline V gene (reference sequence). V was clipped by 7 bases and J by 2 bases, with 15 bases between them. The CDR3 extends over 14 amino acids. Here the CDR3 reads CSGPRRGPYNEQFF. CDR3 DNA (partial): TGCAGTGGACCTCGGCGGGGCCCCTACAATGAG.

This clone was seen repeatedly, ten times or more. The read stops 3 residues short of the end of the CDR3; the missing end is completed from the germline J gene. The gene calls are TRBV20-1 and TRBJ1-2, with D tentatively TRBD1 (6 bases). Trimming stripped 8 bases from V and 0 bases from J, with 19 bases between. This CDR3 has 15 residues. Germline CDR1 reads DFQATT; CDR2 reads SNEGSKA (reference sequence). CDR3 region: CSLPVGQQANYGYTF. CDR3 bases read: TGCAGTTTACCAGTCGGACAGCAAGCTAACTATGGC.

This clone was found many times. The sequenced fragment ends 3 residues before the CDR3 boundary, so the rest is inferred from the germline J gene. The chain has TRBV5-1 and TRBJ2-1, with D unresolved. The V and J ends lost 4 bases and 0 bases respectively, with 8 bases between them. CDR3 length: 14 residues. CDR1 and CDR2 (germline): SGHRS, YFSETQ. The CDR3 reads CASSPVGSYNEQFF. The part of the CDR3 DNA that was read is TGCGCCAGCAGCCCGGTTGGCTCCTACAATGAG.

This clone came up many times. The CDR3 extends 3 residues past the end of the read, so its final part is completed from the germline J gene. The rearrangement joins TRBV10-1 to TRBJ2-7, with 9 bases fitting TRBD2. Germline CDR1 WNHNN, CDR2 SYGVQD (reference sequence). CDR3 size: 14 residues. The J segment lost 4 bases and the V segment lost 10 bases, leaving 11 bases of the junction unmatched. The covered CDR3 bases are TGCGCCACATCCCGAGGGCTAGCGGGATACGAG. This sequence encodes CATSRGLAGYE. The entire CDR3 reads CATSRGLAGYEQYF.

This clone showed up many times. The sequenced part of the CDR3 DNA is TGCAGTGCTAGAGATGGGGGACAGGGCTCA. Translation: CSARDGGQGS. In full, the CDR3 is CSARDGGQGSAFF. The chain employs TRBV20-1 and TRBJ1-1; TRBD1 agrees at 9 bases. The observed sequence ends 3 residues before the CDR3 terminus, with the missing tail filled in from the germline J gene. This CDR3 has 13 residues. Germline values: CDR1 DFQATT, CDR2 SNEGSKA (reference sequence).

Worth noting for this clone: The CDR3 is cut off 3 residues early in the read; its end comes from the germline J gene. The chain links TRBV20-1 to TRBJ1-6; weak D call: TRBD1 (6 bases). Trimming stripped 4 bases from V and 3 bases from J, with 10 bases between. CDR1 DFQATT and CDR2 SNEGSKA come from the germline V gene (reference sequence). The CDR3 spans 14 residues. CDR3 amino acids: CSATTGVYNSPLHF. CDR3 DNA (partial): TGCAGTGCTACGACAGGTGTCTATAATTCACCC.

A word on this clone: The DNA ends 3 residues before the CDR3 does, and the rest of the CDR3 is filled in from the germline J gene. The chain links TRBV20-1 to TRBJ1-1; 11 bases fit TRBD1. The germline gives CDR1 DFQATT, CDR2 SNEGSKA (reference sequence). With 5 bases clipped from V and 0 bases from J, the junction kept 8 bases outside the gene matches. The CDR3 runs to 16 residues. The sequenced part of the CDR3 DNA is TGCAGTGCTCGGGGGACAGGGGGACTTATGAACACTGAA. Protein: CSARGTGGLMNTE. The CDR3 as a whole reads CSARGTGGLMNTEAFF.

This clone has at least ten counts. The read gets to within 3 residues of the CDR3 end, and the germline J gene fills in the rest. The chain carries TRBV4-2 and TRBJ2-1; 11 nucleotides line up with TRBD2. CDR1 and CDR2 (germline): LGHNA, YNFKEQ. This CDR3 is built from 21 residues. V gave up 3 bases and J gave up 0 bases; unmatched junction bases: 16. The sequenced CDR3 bases are TGTGCCAGCAGCCACCGGAGATTTAAGGGACTAGCGGAGATCTCCTACAATGAG. Residues: CASSHRRFKGLAEISYNE. The complete CDR3 protein is CASSHRRFKGLAEISYNEQFF.

This clone was seen repeatedly, ten times or more. The read is 3 residues too short to cover the CDR3 end, so that end is filled in from the germline J gene. The chain has TRBV5-6 and TRBJ1-1; 7 positions agree with TRBD1. CDR3 length equals 15 residues. Unmatched junction bases numbered 2, after V lost 0 bases and J lost 0 bases. The germline CDR1 and CDR2 sequences are SGHDT and YYEEEE. Incomplete CDR3 DNA: TGTGCCAGCAGCTTGGGTGGGACAGTGAACACTGAA. Protein product: CASSLGGTVNTE. The whole CDR3 reads CASSLGGTVNTEAFF.

This clone was seen at least ten times. The CDR3 end falls 3 residues outside the read, so it is completed with the germline J gene. This chain connects TRBV5-6 to TRBJ1-1; TRBD1 matches 9 bases. Germline assignment: CDR1 SGHDT and CDR2 YYEEEE. The CDR3 runs 15 residues. With V trimmed by 2 bases and J by 4 bases, 6 bases remained unmatched. The chain's CDR3 is CASSFGTGLGTEAFF. CDR3 DNA, as far as it was read: TGTGCCAGCAGCTTTGGGACAGGGTTAGGCACTGAA.

In the case of this clone: The CDR3 end is not reached by the read, which stops 3 residues before it; the germline J gene fills it in. The chain combines TRBV20-1 with TRBJ2-7, with TRBD1 identical over 8 bases. CDR1 is DFQATT and CDR2 is SNEGSKA in the germline V gene (reference sequence). This CDR3 is 14 amino acids long. Trimming took 0 bases from V and 4 from J; bases not matched to a gene: 5. CDR3 residues: CSARDPQGAYEQYF. The sequenced CDR3 bases are TGCAGTGCTAGAGATCCCCAGGGGGCTTACGAG.

This clone came up many times. The CDR3 goes on 3 residues after the read ends, and that part is filled in from the germline J gene. The V call is TRBV19, the J call TRBJ2-1; possibly TRBD1 or TRBD2 for D (5 bases each). Germline V gene lookup returns CDR1 LNHDA and CDR2 SQIVND (reference sequence). V lost 4 bases to trimming and J lost 0 bases, with 16 bases between them. This CDR3 has 17 residues. CDR3 amino acids: CASSRSGAGSSYNEQFF. The sequenced part of the CDR3 DNA is TGTGCCAGTAGTAGGAGTGGAGCAGGGAGCTCCTACAATGAG.

In this sample, this clone turned up many times. The observed sequence ends 3 residues before the CDR3 terminus, with the missing tail filled in from the germline J gene. This chain uses TRBV7-2 with TRBJ2-7, with 11 bases matching TRBD1. This CDR3 comprises 14 residues. The trim removed 5 bases at V and 4 bases at J, leaving 4 bases unmatched. Germline V gives CDR1 SGHTA, CDR2 FQGNSA. This CDR3 reads CASSRGQGAYEQYF. The sequenced part of the CDR3 DNA is TGTGCCAGCAGCCGTGGACAGGGGGCTTACGAG.

This clone was seen many times. The read ends 3 residues before the CDR3 terminus; that terminus is restored from the germline J gene. V is TRBV18 and J is TRBJ2-5; 7 bases line up with TRBD1. Trimming took 4 bases from V and 5 from J; bases not matched to a gene: 10. The CDR3 contains 15 residues. In germline, CDR1 is KGHSH, CDR2 LQKENI. Partial CDR3 DNA: TGTGCCAGCTCACAAAGGACAGGAGACATGGAGACC. This codes for CASSQRTGDMET. The full CDR3 reads CASSQRTGDMETQYF.

This clone is labeled as medium-sized. The read ends 3 residues early relative to the CDR3; the germline J gene fills the gap. The chain has TRBV6-2 or TRBV6-3 and TRBJ2-3, with no clear D. Trimming left V 0 bases short and J 1 base short, with 14 bases between. CDR1 MNHEY and CDR2 SVGEGT come from the germline V gene. This CDR3 has 17 amino acids. Incomplete CDR3 DNA: TGTGCCAGCAGTTACTCGTCGTGGAAAAGGGGCACAGATACG. Translated, it gives CASSYSSWKRGTDT. The full CDR3 protein reads CASSYSSWKRGTDTQYF.